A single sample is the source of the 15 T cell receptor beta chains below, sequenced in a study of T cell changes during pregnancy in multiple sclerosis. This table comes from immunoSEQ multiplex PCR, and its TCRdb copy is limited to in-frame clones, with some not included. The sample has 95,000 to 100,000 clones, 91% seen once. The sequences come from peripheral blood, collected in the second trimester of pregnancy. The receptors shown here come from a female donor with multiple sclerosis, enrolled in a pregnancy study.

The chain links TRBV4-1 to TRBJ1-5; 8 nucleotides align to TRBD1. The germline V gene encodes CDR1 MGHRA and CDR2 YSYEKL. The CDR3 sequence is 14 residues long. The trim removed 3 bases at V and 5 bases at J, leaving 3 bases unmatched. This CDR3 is CASSQDRADQPQHF. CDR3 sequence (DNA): TGCGCCAGCAGCCAGGACAGGGCGGATCAGCCCCAGCATTTT.

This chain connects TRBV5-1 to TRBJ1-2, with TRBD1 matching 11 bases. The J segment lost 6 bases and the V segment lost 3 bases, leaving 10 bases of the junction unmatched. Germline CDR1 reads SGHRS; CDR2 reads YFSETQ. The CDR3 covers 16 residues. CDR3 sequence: CASSWTGGAGGDGYTF. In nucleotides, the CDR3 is TGCGCCAGCAGCTGGACAGGGGGCGCGGGGGGGGATGGCTACACCTTC.

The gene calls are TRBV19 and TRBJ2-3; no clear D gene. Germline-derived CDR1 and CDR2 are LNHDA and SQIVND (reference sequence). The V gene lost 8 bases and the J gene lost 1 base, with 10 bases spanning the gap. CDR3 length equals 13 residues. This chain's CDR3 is CASRHAGTDTQYF. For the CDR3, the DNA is TGTGCCAGTCGACACGCCGGCACAGATACGCAGTATTTT.

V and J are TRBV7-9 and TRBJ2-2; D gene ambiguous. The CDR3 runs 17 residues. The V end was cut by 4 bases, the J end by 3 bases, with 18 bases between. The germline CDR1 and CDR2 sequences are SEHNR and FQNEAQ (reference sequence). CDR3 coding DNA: TGTGCCAGCAGCTCTTGGCCCCAGCGAAAGTACACCGGGGAGCTGTTTTTT. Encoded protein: CASSSWPQRKYTGELFF.

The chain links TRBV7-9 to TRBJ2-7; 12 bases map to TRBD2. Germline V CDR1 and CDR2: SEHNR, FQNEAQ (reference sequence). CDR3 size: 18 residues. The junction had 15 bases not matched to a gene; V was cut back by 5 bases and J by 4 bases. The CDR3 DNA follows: TGTGCCAGCAGCGCCCGGGACGGCGGACTAGCGGGAAAGTACGAGCAGTACTTC. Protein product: CASSARDGGLAGKYEQYF.

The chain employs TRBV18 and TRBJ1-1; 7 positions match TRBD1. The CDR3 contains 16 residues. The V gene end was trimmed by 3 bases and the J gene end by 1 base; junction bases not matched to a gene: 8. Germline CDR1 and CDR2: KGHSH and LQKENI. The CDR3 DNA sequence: TGTGCCAGCTCACCCCTCGACAGGGTTTGGAACACTGAAGCTTTCTTT. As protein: CASSPLDRVWNTEAFF. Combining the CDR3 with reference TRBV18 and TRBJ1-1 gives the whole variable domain NAGVMQNPRHLVRRRGQEARLRCSPMKGHSHVYWYRQLPEEGLKFMVYLQKENIIDESGMPKERFSAEFPKEGPSILRIQQVVRGDSAAYFCASSPLDRVWNTEAFFGQGTRLTVV.

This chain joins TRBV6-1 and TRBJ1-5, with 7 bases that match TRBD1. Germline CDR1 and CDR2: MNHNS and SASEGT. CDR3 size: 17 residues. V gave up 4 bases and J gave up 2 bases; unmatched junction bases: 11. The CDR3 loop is CASSGGTDLMGNQPQHF. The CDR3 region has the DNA TGTGCCAGCAGTGGTGGGACAGACTTAATGGGCAATCAGCCCCAGCATTTT.

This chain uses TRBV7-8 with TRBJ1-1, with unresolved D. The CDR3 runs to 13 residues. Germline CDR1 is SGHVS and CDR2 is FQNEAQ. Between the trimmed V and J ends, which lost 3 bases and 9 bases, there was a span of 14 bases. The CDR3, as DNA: TGTGCCAGCAGCTTCGGGATTCCGCTCCAAGCTTTCTTT. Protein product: CASSFGIPLQAFF.

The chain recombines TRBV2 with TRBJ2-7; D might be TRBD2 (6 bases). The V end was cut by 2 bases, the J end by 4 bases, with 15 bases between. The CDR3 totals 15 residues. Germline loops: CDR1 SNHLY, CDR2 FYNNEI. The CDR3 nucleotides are TGTGCCAGCAGTGAAACTAGCCCCACCTTTTACGAGCAGTACTTC. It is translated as CASSETSPTFYEQYF. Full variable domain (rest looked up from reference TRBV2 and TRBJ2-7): EPEVTQTPSHQVTQMGQEVILRCVPISNHLYFYWYRQILGQKVEFLVSFYNNEISEKSEIFDDQFSVERPDGSNFTLKIRSTKLEDSAMYFCASSETSPTFYEQYFGPGTRLTVT.

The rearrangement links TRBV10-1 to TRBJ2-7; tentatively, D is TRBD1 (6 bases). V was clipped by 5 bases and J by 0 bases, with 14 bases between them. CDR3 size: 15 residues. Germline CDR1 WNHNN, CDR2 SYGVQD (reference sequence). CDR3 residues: CASSSDSKSSYEQYF. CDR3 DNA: TGCGCCAGCAGTTCGGACAGTAAAAGCTCCTACGAGCAGTACTTC.

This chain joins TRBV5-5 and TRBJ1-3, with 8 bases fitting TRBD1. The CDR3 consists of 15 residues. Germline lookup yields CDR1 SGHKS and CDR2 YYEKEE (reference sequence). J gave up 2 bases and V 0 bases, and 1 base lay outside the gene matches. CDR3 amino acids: CASSLADRAGNTIYF. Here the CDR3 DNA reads TGTGCCAGCAGCTTGGCGGACAGGGCTGGAAACACCATATATTTT.

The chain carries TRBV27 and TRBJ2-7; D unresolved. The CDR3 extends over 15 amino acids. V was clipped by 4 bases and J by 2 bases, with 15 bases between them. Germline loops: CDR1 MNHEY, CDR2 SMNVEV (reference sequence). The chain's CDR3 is CASSWRLPSAYEQYF. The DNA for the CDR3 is TGTGCCAGCAGTTGGAGACTCCCCTCAGCCTACGAGCAGTACTTC.

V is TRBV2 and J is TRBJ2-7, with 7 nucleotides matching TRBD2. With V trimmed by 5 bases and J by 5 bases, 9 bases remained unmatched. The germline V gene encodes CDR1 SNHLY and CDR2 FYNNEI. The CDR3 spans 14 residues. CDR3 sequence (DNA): TGTGCCAGCAGTCGGGGGGAGATGTGGAACGAGCAGTACTTC. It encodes CASSRGEMWNEQYF.

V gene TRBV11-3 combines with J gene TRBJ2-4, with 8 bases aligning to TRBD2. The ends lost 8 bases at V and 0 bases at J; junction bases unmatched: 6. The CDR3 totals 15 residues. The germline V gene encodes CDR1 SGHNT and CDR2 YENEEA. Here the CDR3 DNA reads TGTGCCAGCCGACCCCTAGCGGGAGCCAAAAACATTCAGTACTTC. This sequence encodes CASRPLAGAKNIQYF.

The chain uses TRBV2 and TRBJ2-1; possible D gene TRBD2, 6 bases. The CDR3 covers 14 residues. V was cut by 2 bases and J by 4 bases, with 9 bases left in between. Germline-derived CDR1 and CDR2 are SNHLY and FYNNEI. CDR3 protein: CASSEWSGYNEQFF. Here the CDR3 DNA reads TGTGCCAGCAGTGAATGGAGCGGGTACAATGAGCAGTTCTTC.